This paragraph covers one TCR beta chain sequence. Time point denoted: peripheral blood 6 weeks after treatment start. The CDR3 has 18 amino acids. V was clipped by 3 bases and J by 5 bases; unmatched bases: 13. The germline CDR1 and CDR2 sequences are LNHDA and SQIVND (reference sequence). These data are taken from a study of PD-L1 blockade in urothelial cancer. About the research overall: Median blood clonality was roughly 0.074, with tens of thousands of unique TCRs.

Synthetic analogs of TCR templates were spiked into every PCR. Assay: immunoSEQ multiplex PCR; the TCRdb copy retains only in-frame clones and omits some. Found here are 100,000 to 150,000 clones, around 86% of them singletons; the top ten hold approximately 2.4%. This clonotype originated in a man in his fifties or sixties with urothelial cancer. The chain recombines TRBV19 with TRBJ1-2, with TRBD1 matching 12 bases. The sample here was PBMCs, taken around atezolizumab (anti-PD-L1) treatment. CDR3 residues: CASSILRDRGQMSYGYTF. DNA for the CDR3: TGTGCCAGTAGTATCTTGCGGGACAGGGGGCAGATGAGTTATGGCTACACCTTC. The whole variable domain, filled in from reference TRBV19 and TRBJ1-2, reads DGGITQSPKYLFRKEGQNVTLSCEQNLNHDAMYWYRQDPGQGLRLIYYSQIVNDFQKGDIAEGYSVSREKKESFPLTVTSAQKNPTAFYLCASSILRDRGQMSYGYTFGSGTRLTVV.